This T cell receptor beta chain was retrieved from a study of cytomegalovirus exposure and HLA in healthy donors. Study-wide background: Samples from HLA-typed donors yielded around 79 million unique TCRs in an early data release. Findings and caveats of the study: Roughly even sequencing depth across donors was the assumption behind the presence/absence analyses. Cytomegalovirus association was listed for approximately 150 TCR beta chains.

In regard to this clone: Its antigen is unknown.

V was clipped by 2 bases and J by 5 bases, with 8 bases between them. There are 13 residues in the CDR3. Looked up from germline, CDR1 is ENHRY and CDR2 is SYGVKD. Researchers ran the PCR with 60 Vbeta and 13 Jbeta primers. Clones were read by immunoSEQ multiplex PCR, and TCRdb kept only the in-frame ones, dropping some. Of about 150,000 clones listed, approximately 80% are singletons. The V call is TRBV10-3, the J call TRBJ2-3; D gene uncertain. This sequence was found in a man aged 25-45 years in good health and CMV-seropositive. Sequencing was done on a sample of PBMCs. The CDR3 loop reads CAISENNIDTQYF. CDR3 nucleotides: TGTGCCATCAGTGAGAATAACATAGATACGCAGTATTTT.